The 2 T cell receptor beta chains below all came from one sample that was sequenced in a study of graft-versus-host responses after intestinal transplantation. The protocol was immunoSEQ multiplex PCR, while the TCRdb copy is restricted to in-frame clones and leaves out a portion. Among 85,000 to 100,000 clones listed, 85% to 95% were seen once. The antigens these receptors bind are not known. This material consisted of unstimulated CD8+ T cells sorted from spleen or lymph node cells, taken before intestinal transplant. These receptors were obtained from a human donor who received an intestinal transplant.

The CDR3 reads CASSLGPSVYNEQFF. In nucleotides, the CDR3 is TGTGCCAGCAGTTTGGGCCCTAGCGTGTACAATGAGCAGTTCTTC. The V call is TRBV27, the J call TRBJ2-1, with D perhaps matching TRBD2 (6 bases). Trimming removed 3 bases from V and 4 bases from J, with 13 bases in between. CDR1 and CDR2 from the germline V gene are MNHEY and SMNVEV (reference sequence). The CDR3 spans 15 residues.

This chain connects TRBV5-5 to TRBJ1-1; no firm D call. The CDR3 has 17 amino acids. V was cut by 4 bases and J by 0 bases, with 19 bases left in between. The germline gives CDR1 SGHKS, CDR2 YYEKEE (reference sequence). Written as DNA, the CDR3 is TGTGCCAGCAGCCCTTGGCCCCCTGGAGGCATGAACACTGAAGCTTTCTTT. Protein sequence: CASSPWPPGGMNTEAFF.